The rows below give T cell receptor beta chains drawn from one sample of a study of cytomegalovirus exposure and HLA in healthy donors. Repertoires were generated with immunoSEQ multiplex PCR, while TCRdb's copy carries only in-frame clones and drops some. The sample lists some 150,000 clones; roughly 89% were seen once. The sample taken for sequencing was PBMCs. Source of these receptors: a woman in her late teens or twenties in good health and CMV-seropositive. The CDR3 runs from the conserved cysteine through the conserved F or W. D genes are given only for firm matches. Only some rows state a clone size, as once, few, many or a class for expanded clones.

j_call | d_call | clone_size | v_call | cdr3_aa | cdr3_nt
TRBJ2-7 | NA | NA | TRBV10-3 | CAISESGLRGSYEQYF | TGTGCCATCAGTGAGTCAGGGTTAAGGGGATCCTACGAGCAGTACTTC
TRBJ1-5 | TRBD1 | NA | TRBV2 | CATQDRESVGNQPQHF | TGTGCCACCCAGGACAGGGAAAGCGTGGGCAATCAGCCCCAGCATTTT
TRBJ2-7 | NA | NA | TRBV5-6 | CASSFGKSMDEQYF | TGTGCCAGCAGCTTTGGCAAATCGATGGACGAGCAGTACTTC
TRBJ1-2 | TRBD1 | NA | TRBV5-1 | CASSFVGGGGSGYTF | TGCGCCAGCAGCTTCGTCGGAGGGGGCGGTTCGGGCTACACCTTC
TRBJ2-6 | NA | NA | TRBV6-1 | CASSDGHSGANVLTF | TGTGCCAGCAGTGATGGGCACTCTGGGGCCAACGTCCTGACTTTC
TRBJ1-5 | NA | NA | TRBV19 | CASTLGGQPQHF | TGTGCCAGTACCCTCGGGGGTCAGCCCCAGCATTTT
TRBJ1-5 | NA | NA | TRBV6-4 | CASSARVGGNQPQHF | TGTGCCAGCAGCGCCAGGGTAGGAGGCAATCAGCCCCAGCATTTT
TRBJ1-5 | NA | NA | TRBV4-3 | CASSQDWGGPLDNQPQHF | TGCGCCAGCAGCCAAGATTGGGGGGGACCCCTCGACAATCAGCCCCAGCATTTT
TRBJ2-1 | TRBD2 | NA | TRBV28 | CASSLGRGIYNEQFF | TGTGCCAGCAGTTTAGGGAGGGGCATATACAATGAGCAGTTCTTC
TRBJ2-7 | NA | NA | TRBV6-5 | CASKARSRDEQYF | TGTGCCAGCAAAGCCCGCTCGCGAGACGAGCAGTACTTC
TRBJ1-2 | TRBD1 | NA | TRBV27 | CASSSWTGGNYGYTF | TGTGCCAGCAGTAGCTGGACAGGGGGGAACTATGGCTACACCTTC
TRBJ2-5 | NA | NA | TRBV6-5 | CASSPLGRAQETQYF | TGTGCCAGCAGTCCCCTGGGCAGGGCCCAAGAGACCCAGTACTTC
TRBJ2-7 | TRBD2 | NA | TRBV10-2 | CATKRDQNEQYF | TGCGCCACCAAGCGGGACCAAAACGAGCAGTACTTC
TRBJ2-5 | TRBD2 | NA | TRBV11-3 | CASSLTLAGDAETQYF | TGTGCCAGCAGCTTAACCCTAGCGGGAGATGCAGAGACCCAGTACTTC
TRBJ2-7 | TRBD2 | NA | TRBV6-6 | CASSYPGLAGAYEQYF | TGTGCCAGCAGTTACCCGGGACTAGCGGGCGCCTACGAGCAGTACTTC
TRBJ2-3 | TRBD2 | NA | TRBV27 | CASSSFPGGSHTQYF | TGTGCCAGCAGTTCCTTTCCGGGAGGGAGTCATACGCAGTATTTT
TRBJ1-1 | TRBD1 | NA | TRBV30 | CAWSPGTGNTEAFF | TGTGCCTGGAGTCCCGGGACAGGGAACACTGAAGCTTTCTTT
TRBJ2-1 | NA | NA | TRBV27 | CASSLRGPGSYNEQFF | TGTGCCAGCAGTTTAAGGGGCCCTGGGTCCTACAATGAGCAGTTCTTC
TRBJ1-4 | TRBD1 | NA | TRBV9 | CASSGGQGATNEKLFF | TGTGCCAGCAGCGGGGGACAGGGGGCAACTAATGAAAAACTGTTTTTT
TRBJ2-3 | TRBD2 | once | TRBV12-5 | CASGLSSLAGGPDTQYF | TGTGCTAGTGGTTTGTCCTCGCTAGCGGGAGGGCCAGATACGCAGTATTTT
TRBJ2-1 | TRBD2 | NA | TRBV2 | CASNRTSENYNEQFF | TGTGCCAGCAATAGGACTAGCGAAAACTACAATGAGCAGTTCTTC
TRBJ2-1 | TRBD2 | NA | TRBV5-1 | CASSPRLAGFDEQFF | TGCGCCAGCAGCCCCAGACTAGCGGGATTCGATGAGCAGTTCTTC
TRBJ2-7 | NA | NA | TRBV15 | CATSKSSASYEQYF | TGTGCCACCAGCAAATCTAGCGCATCCTACGAGCAGTACTTC
TRBJ1-5 | NA | NA | TRBV11-3 | CASSLVYQPQHF | TGTGCCAGCAGCTTAGTCTATCAGCCCCAGCATTTT
TRBJ2-7 | TRBD2 | NA | TRBV19 | CASSLMPWASGSLWLGEQYF | TGTGCCAGTAGCCTAATGCCATGGGCTAGCGGGAGCCTTTGGTTGGGCGAGCAGTACTTC
TRBJ1-1 | TRBD1 | NA | TRBV2 | CASSEWGQGANAFF | TGTGCCAGCAGTGAATGGGGCCAGGGGGCAAATGCTTTCTTT
TRBJ2-1 | NA | NA | TRBV30 | CAWSREGSYNEQFF | TGTGCCTGGAGTCGGGAAGGCTCCTACAATGAGCAGTTCTTC
TRBJ1-3 | NA | NA | TRBV28 | CASRGPSAGNTIYF | TGTGCCAGCAGGGGCCCATCTGCAGGAAACACCATATATTTT
TRBJ2-1 | NA | NA | TRBV28 | CASKTRGSWDEQFF | TGTGCCAGCAAAACCAGGGGCTCTTGGGATGAGCAGTTCTTC
TRBJ1-5 | NA | NA | TRBV30 | CAWSSEGAHQPQHF | TGTGCCTGGAGTTCGGAGGGAGCCCACCAGCCCCAGCATTTT
TRBJ1-1 | TRBD1 | NA | TRBV25-1 | CASSPGDRARAFF | TGTGCCAGCAGCCCAGGGGACAGGGCGCGGGCTTTCTTT
TRBJ2-1 | TRBD2 | NA | TRBV28 | CASSPVAGGALLSSYNEQFF | TGTGCCAGCAGTCCCGTGGCGGGAGGTGCGTTGTTAAGCTCCTACAATGAGCAGTTCTTC
TRBJ2-1 | TRBD2 | NA | TRBV5-1 | CASSFSGRTNEQFF | TGCGCCAGCAGCTTTAGCGGGCGCACCAATGAGCAGTTCTTC
TRBJ2-1 | TRBD2 | NA | TRBV5-1 | CASSFVAGPLKSSYNEQFF | TGCGCCAGCAGCTTTGTAGCGGGCCCATTAAAAAGCTCCTACAATGAGCAGTTCTTC
TRBJ2-1 | TRBD2 | NA | TRBV6-5 | CASSYSLAASYNEQFF | TGTGCCAGCAGTTACTCCCTAGCGGCCTCCTACAATGAGCAGTTCTTC
TRBJ1-2 | TRBD1 | NA | TRBV18 | CASSPWDSYGYTF | TGTGCCAGCTCACCTTGGGACAGCTATGGCTACACCTTC
TRBJ2-7 | TRBD2 | NA | TRBV15 | CATSSKPYGTSGRAYEQYF | TGTGCCACCAGCTCTAAACCTTACGGGACTAGCGGGAGGGCATACGAGCAGTACTTC
TRBJ1-2 | NA | NA | TRBV15 | CATSRGAMIGYTF | TGTGCCACCAGCAGAGGGGCAATGATTGGCTACACCTTC
TRBJ2-6 | TRBD1 | NA | TRBV29-1 | CSVGQGAGGANVLTF | TGCAGCGTTGGACAGGGGGCCGGTGGGGCCAACGTCCTGACTTTC
TRBJ2-7 | TRBD1 | NA | TRBV18 | CASSLGTGGWADEQYF | TGTGCCAGCTCACTCGGGACAGGAGGTTGGGCCGACGAGCAGTACTTC
TRBJ2-3 | NA | NA | TRBV5-6 | CASSLRRDTQYF | TGTGCCAGCAGCTTGCGGAGGGATACGCAGTATTTT
TRBJ2-5 | NA | NA | TRBV19 | CASSIAVTGGETQYF | TGTGCCAGTAGTATAGCCGTAACAGGTGGGGAGACCCAGTACTTC
TRBJ2-3 | NA | NA | TRBV7-2 | CASSTRRGTNTDTQYF | TGTGCCAGCAGCACCAGGCGGGGGACAAACACAGATACGCAGTATTTT
TRBJ1-1 | TRBD1 | NA | TRBV10-3 | CAIADRDTEAFF | TGTGCCATCGCCGACAGGGACACTGAAGCTTTCTTT
TRBJ2-5 | NA | NA | TRBV30 | CAWRNDWQWTQYF | TGTGCCTGGAGGAACGACTGGCAGTGGACCCAGTACTTC
TRBJ2-3 | NA | NA | TRBV7-9 | CASSRPGLSPGDTQYF | TGTGCCAGCAGCCGTCCGGGACTCTCCCCAGGAGATACGCAGTATTTT
TRBJ2-1 | TRBD2 | NA | TRBV7-2 | CASSKTSGTGEQFF | TGTGCCAGCAGCAAAACTAGCGGGACGGGAGAGCAGTTCTTC
TRBJ1-3 | NA | NA | TRBV5-1 | CASSPASTVLSRNTIYF | TGCGCCAGCAGCCCCGCTTCGACAGTACTCTCTAGAAACACCATATATTTT
TRBJ2-1 | NA | NA | TRBV2 | CASRSAGLDEQFF | TGTGCCAGCAGGTCGGCAGGGTTGGATGAGCAGTTCTTC
TRBJ2-2 | TRBD2 | NA | TRBV10-1 | CASMSGRADGELFF | TGCGCCAGCATGAGCGGGAGGGCCGACGGGGAGCTGTTTTTT
TRBJ1-2 | TRBD1 | NA | TRBV4-1 | CASSQVQGTYYGYTF | TGCGCCAGCAGCCAAGTACAGGGGACCTACTATGGCTACACCTTC
TRBJ2-5 | TRBD1 | NA | TRBV5-1 | CASSSSGDRVQTQYF | TGCGCCAGCAGCTCCTCCGGAGACAGGGTGCAGACCCAGTACTTC
TRBJ1-3 | NA | NA | TRBV7-9 | CASSLADTYSGNTIYF | TGTGCCAGCAGCTTGGCGGACACTTACTCTGGAAACACCATATATTTT
TRBJ2-1 | TRBD2 | NA | TRBV29-1 | CSVGTSRGYNEQFF | TGCAGCGTCGGGACTAGCAGAGGGTACAATGAGCAGTTCTTC
TRBJ2-7 | NA | NA | TRBV4-2 | CASSQATRGWSSYEQYF | TGTGCCAGCAGCCAAGCGACACGGGGATGGAGCTCCTACGAGCAGTACTTC
TRBJ2-7 | TRBD2 | NA | TRBV7-6 | CASSLGASGGMGEQYF | TGTGCCAGCAGCTTAGGGGCTAGCGGAGGAATGGGCGAGCAGTACTTC
TRBJ2-7 | TRBD2 | NA | TRBV11-3 | CASSSRLAGNEQYF | TGTGCCAGCAGCTCAAGACTAGCGGGAAACGAGCAGTACTTC
TRBJ1-1 | TRBD1 | NA | TRBV6-5 | CASSNTQGWGTEAFF | TGTGCCAGCAGCAATACACAGGGGTGGGGCACTGAAGCTTTCTTT
TRBJ2-1 | NA | NA | TRBV5-4 | CASSAHPTRTEQFF | TGTGCCAGCAGCGCACACCCCACTAGAACTGAGCAGTTCTTC